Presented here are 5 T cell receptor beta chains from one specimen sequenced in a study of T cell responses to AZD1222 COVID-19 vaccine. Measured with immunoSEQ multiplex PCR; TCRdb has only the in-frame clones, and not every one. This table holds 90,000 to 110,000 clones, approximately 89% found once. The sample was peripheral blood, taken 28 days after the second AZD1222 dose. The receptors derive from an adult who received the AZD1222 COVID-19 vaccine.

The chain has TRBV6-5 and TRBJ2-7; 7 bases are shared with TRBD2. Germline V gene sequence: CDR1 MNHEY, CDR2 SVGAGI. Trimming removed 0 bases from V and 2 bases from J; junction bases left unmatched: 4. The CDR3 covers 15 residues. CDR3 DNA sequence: TGTGCCAGCAGTTACTCGTGGGGGGGTCCCTACGAGCAGTACTTC. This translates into CASSYSWGGPYEQYF.

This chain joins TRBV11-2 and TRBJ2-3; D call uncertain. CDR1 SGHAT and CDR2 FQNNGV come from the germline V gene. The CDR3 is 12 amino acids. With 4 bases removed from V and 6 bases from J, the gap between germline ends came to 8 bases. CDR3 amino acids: CASSSPGDTQYF. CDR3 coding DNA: TGTGCCAGCAGCTCCCCGGGCGATACGCAGTATTTT.

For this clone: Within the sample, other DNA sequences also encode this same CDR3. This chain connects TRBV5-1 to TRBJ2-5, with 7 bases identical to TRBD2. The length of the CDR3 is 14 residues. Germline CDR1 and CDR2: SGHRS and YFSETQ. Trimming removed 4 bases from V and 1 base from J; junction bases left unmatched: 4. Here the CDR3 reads CASSPGGTQETQYF. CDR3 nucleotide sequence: TGCGCCAGCAGCCCGGGGGGAACCCAAGAGACCCAGTACTTC.

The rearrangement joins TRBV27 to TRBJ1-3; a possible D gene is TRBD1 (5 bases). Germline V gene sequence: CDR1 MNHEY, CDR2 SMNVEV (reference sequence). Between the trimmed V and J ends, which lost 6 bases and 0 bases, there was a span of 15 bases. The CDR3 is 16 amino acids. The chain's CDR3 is CASRPWGGGSGNTIYF. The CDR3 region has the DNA TGTGCCAGCAGACCCTGGGGCGGGGGCTCTGGAAACACCATATATTTT.

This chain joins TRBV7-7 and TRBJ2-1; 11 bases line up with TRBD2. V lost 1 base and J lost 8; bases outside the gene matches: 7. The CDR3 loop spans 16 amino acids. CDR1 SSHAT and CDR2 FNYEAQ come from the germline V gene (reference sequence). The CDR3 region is CASSLGRLAGGYEQFF. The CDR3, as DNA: TGTGCCAGCAGCTTAGGAAGGCTAGCGGGAGGCTATGAGCAGTTCTTC.